This T cell receptor (beta chain) was identified during a study of CD8 T cells in Susac syndrome. Reverse transcription of roughly 0.45 to 1 ug RNA was carried out with random hexamers. Amplification of TCR beta CDR3 used immunoSEQ multiplex PCR across 54 Vbeta and 13 Jbeta. One entry per CDR3 protein results from TCRdb running MiXCR on the immunoSEQ multiplex PCR reads. The table shows 250,000 to 350,000 distinct CDR3 sequences, with approximately 90% occurring only once. The multiple sclerosis control group consisted of treatment-naive patients whose relapsing-remitting disease, which was either stable or active, fulfilled revised McDonald criteria. CDR3 size: 15 residues. From germline, CDR1 is GTSNPN and CDR2 SVGIG (reference sequence). V lost 8 bases, J lost 2 bases, and 21 bases lay in between.

The rearrangement links TRBV30 to TRBJ1-2; D is undetermined. The sequence came from a human donor with multiple sclerosis. The sequenced sample was CD4+ T cells from PBMCs. The CDR3 sequence is CAGTWSLGRNYGYTF. The CDR3 bases are TGTGCCGGTACCTGGAGTCTAGGACGGAACTATGGCTACACCTTC.